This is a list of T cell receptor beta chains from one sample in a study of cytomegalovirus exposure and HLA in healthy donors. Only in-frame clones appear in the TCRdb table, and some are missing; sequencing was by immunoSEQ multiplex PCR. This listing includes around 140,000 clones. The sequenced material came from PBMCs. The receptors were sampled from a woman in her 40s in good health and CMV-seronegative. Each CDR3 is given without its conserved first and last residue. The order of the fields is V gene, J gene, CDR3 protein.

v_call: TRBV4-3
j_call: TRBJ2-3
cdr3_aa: ASSQDRARGGSTQY

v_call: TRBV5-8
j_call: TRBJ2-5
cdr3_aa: ASSLGGTSGTNGETQY

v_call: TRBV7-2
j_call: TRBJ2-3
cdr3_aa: ASSPLSSGGLTDTQY

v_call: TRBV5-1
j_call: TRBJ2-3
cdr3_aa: ASSLAVRGDPDTQY

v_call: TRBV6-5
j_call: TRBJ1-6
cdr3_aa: ASSDRGWTPLH

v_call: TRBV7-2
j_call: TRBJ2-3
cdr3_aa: ASRRTSGGRADTQY

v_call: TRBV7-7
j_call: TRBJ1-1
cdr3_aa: ASSFGENTEAF

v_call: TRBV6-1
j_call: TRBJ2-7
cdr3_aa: ASLAGYEQY

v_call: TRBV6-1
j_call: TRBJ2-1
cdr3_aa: ASSEFSGWF

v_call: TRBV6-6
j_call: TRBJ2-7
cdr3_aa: ASTPPEAYEQY

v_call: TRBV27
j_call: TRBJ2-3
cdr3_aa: ASSLLASSPSFASTDTQY

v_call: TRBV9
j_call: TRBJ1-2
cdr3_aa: ASGDSPPGYGYT

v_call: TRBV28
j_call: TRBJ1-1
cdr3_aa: ASSGHGDWNTEAF

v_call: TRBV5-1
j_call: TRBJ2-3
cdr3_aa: ASRTSGESTDTQY

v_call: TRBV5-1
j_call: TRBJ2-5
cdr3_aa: ASSLVQGTSMETQY

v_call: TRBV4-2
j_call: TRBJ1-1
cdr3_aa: ASSQDHIRVTGRNPEAF

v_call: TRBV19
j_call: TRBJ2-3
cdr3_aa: ATTGGVTQY

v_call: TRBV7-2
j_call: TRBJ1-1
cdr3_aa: ASSLQGRTEAF

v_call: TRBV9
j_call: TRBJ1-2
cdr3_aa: ASSVNRGAGYT

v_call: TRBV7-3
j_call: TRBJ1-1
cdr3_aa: ASSLEAGMNTEAF

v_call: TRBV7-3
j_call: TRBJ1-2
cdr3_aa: ASSLRGTGDGYT

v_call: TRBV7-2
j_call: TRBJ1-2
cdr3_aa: ASSFMDNGYT

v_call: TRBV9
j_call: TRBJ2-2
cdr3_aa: ASGWDRHTGELF